What follows is one T cell receptor (beta chain) and its context. As processed by the authors: For nucleated cells, counts were estimated from reference gene primer amplification. Clones were read by immunoSEQ multiplex PCR, and TCRdb kept only the in-frame ones, dropping some. V, J and clone size derive from that table, while D and trimming were established from the DNA sequence. Of some 240,000 clones in the sample, roughly 80% were seen once. These data belong to a study of blood T cell repertoires in COVID-19. Study-wide background: Both acute and convalescent COVID-19 samples were obtained from the United States, Italy and Spain. From T cells, B-cell-depleted T cells, or PBMCs came the material, which was cDNA or gDNA.

V trimming: 2 bases; J trimming: 6 bases; junction bases outside the gene matches: 14. This CDR3 is built from 18 residues. Germline V gene data show CDR1 as KGHSH and CDR2 as LQKENI. The clonotype was recovered from a woman in her 70s with acute or convalescent COVID-19. The chain couples TRBV18 to TRBJ2-3; 10 bases are shared with TRBD2. Sequencing used peripheral blood. The CDR3 DNA sequence: TGTGCCAGCTCACCATTCCAAACTAGCGGGGACCCCGGGGATACGCAGTATTTT. Translated: CASSPFQTSGDPGDTQYF.